This TCR beta chain was sequenced during a study of coeliac disease. Study results and caveats: Lower clonality than controls marked TRB and TRG repertoires from active celiac intraepithelial and lamina propria samples.

Sequencing was performed with immunoSEQ multiplex PCR; in TCRdb, only in-frame clones are kept and a portion is missing. The sample lists thousands of clones, about two thirds occurring once. Trimming stripped 0 bases from V and 2 bases from J, with 16 bases between. Germline CDR1 and CDR2: LNHNV and YYDKDF (reference sequence). The CDR3 sequence is 18 residues long. As to this clone: Its target is not known.

The chain is built from TRBV15 and TRBJ1-4, with a tentative D call TRBD1 (6 bases). The sequence was obtained from a woman under 30 with active celiac disease. Sequencing was performed on lamina propria lymphocytes from the gut. This CDR3 is CATSRDPRSTGTNEKLFF. As DNA, the CDR3 is TGTGCCACCAGCAGAGATCCTCGTAGTACAGGGACTAATGAAAAACTGTTTTTT. Variable domain in full (rest from reference TRBV15 and TRBJ1-4): DAMVIQNPRYQVTQFGKPVTLSCSQTLNHNVMYWYQQKSSQAPKLLFHYYDKDFNNEADTPDNFQSRRPNTSFCFLDIRSPGLGDTAMYLCATSRDPRSTGTNEKLFFGSGTQLSVL.